The 19 T cell receptor beta chains below come from one sample, sequenced in a study of identical twins. Each CDR3 protein gets one entry after TCRdb re-called the 5' RACE reads with MiXCR. Altogether 510,000 or so distinct CDR3 sequences are present, nearly 15% being singletons, with the ten largest covering 0.44%. This sample also appeared in a second study, on yellow fever vaccine responses in identical twins.

Sequenced sample: CD4+ T cells sorted from blood. The receptors stem from a woman younger than 35 in good health.

The gene calls are TRBV27 and TRBJ2-7; D is unresolved. The V end was cut by 2 bases, the J end by 6 bases, with 17 bases between. From germline, CDR1 is MNHEY and CDR2 SMNVEV (reference sequence). CDR3 length equals 15 residues. CDR3 residues: CASSLTSAIPVEQYF. The CDR3 bases are TGTGCCAGCAGTTTAACGAGCGCCATCCCTGTCGAGCAGTACTTC.

This clonotype turned up a few times. The chain joins TRBV5-1 to TRBJ2-6, with D uncertain. The germline gives CDR1 SGHRS, CDR2 YFSETQ. CDR3 length: 16 amino acids. Trimming cost V 3 bases and J 1 base, with 11 bases left between them. In DNA, the CDR3 is TGCGCCAGCAGCTCATACAGTTCGTCTGGGGCCAACGTCCTGACTTTC. Its protein is CASSSYSSSGANVLTF.

This clonotype was counted between two and nine times. This chain connects TRBV4-1 to TRBJ2-6; tentative D call: TRBD2 (6 bases). CDR1 and CDR2 (germline): MGHRA, YSYEKL. The CDR3 spans 19 residues. With 0 bases removed from V and 0 bases from J, the gap between germline ends came to 15 bases. CDR3 coding DNA: TGCGCCAGCAGCCAAGATATGGGGGGTAAGAACTCTGGGGCCAACGTCCTGACTTTC. Translating gives CASSQDMGGKNSGANVLTF.

The V call is TRBV7-2, the J call TRBJ2-7; D gene ambiguous. The CDR3 covers 12 residues. V was cut by 1 base and J by 3 bases, with 4 bases left in between. Germline V gene data show CDR1 as SGHTA and CDR2 as FQGNSA. The CDR3 is CASSLVFYEQYF. CDR3 in DNA: TGTGCCAGCAGCTTAGTTTTCTACGAGCAGTACTTC.

The chain joins TRBV11-2 to TRBJ2-7; 10 bases fit TRBD1. The CDR3 totals 17 residues. CDR1 is SGHAT and CDR2 is FQNNGV in the germline V gene. J was trimmed by 2 bases and V by 0 bases; bases with no gene match: 7. The CDR3 reads CASSLDPGQGFPYEQYV. CDR3 nucleotides: TGTGCCAGCAGCTTAGATCCGGGACAGGGGTTCCCCTACGAGCAGTACGTC.

The rearrangement links TRBV9 to TRBJ2-3, with a tentative D call TRBD2 (5 bases). The V end lost 1 base, the J end lost 0 bases, and 12 bases lay between the germline ends. CDR1 is SGDLS and CDR2 is YYNGEE in the germline V gene. CDR3 length: 16 residues. CDR3 sequence reads: CASSVFEGVSTDTQYF. The CDR3, as DNA: TGTGCCAGCAGCGTATTTGAGGGAGTGAGCACAGATACGCAGTATTTT. Together with reference TRBV9 and TRBJ2-3, the CDR3 gives the full variable domain: DSGVTQTPKHLITATGQRVTLRCSPRSGDLSVYWYQQSLDQGLQFLIQYYNGEERAKGNILERFSAQQFPDLHSELNLSSLELGDSALYFCASSVFEGVSTDTQYFGPGTRLTVL.

The V gene is TRBV7-2, the J gene TRBJ2-7; D is perhaps TRBD1 or TRBD2 (7 bases each). Between the trimmed V and J ends, which lost 2 bases and 1 base, there was a span of 12 bases. CDR1 is SGHTA, CDR2 FQGNSA, per germline. The CDR3 length is 15 residues. The CDR3 loop is CASSLTQGGSYEQYF. The CDR3 nucleotides are TGTGCCAGCAGCTTAACCCAGGGGGGGTCCTACGAGCAGTACTTC.

This clonotype was seen just once. CDR3 coding DNA: TGTGCCAGCAGACCCTCCTCGGGGACATTCTACGAGCAGTACTTC. Residues: CASRPSSGTFYEQYF. This chain joins TRBV3-1 and TRBJ2-7, with D possibly TRBD1 on 6 matching bases. Trimming took 6 bases from V and 3 from J, leaving 18 bases between them. CDR3 size: 15 residues. Germline V gives CDR1 LGHDT, CDR2 YNNKEL (reference sequence).

Only a few counts were recorded for this clonotype. The V gene is TRBV6-1, the J gene TRBJ1-2, with 9 bases fitting TRBD1. CDR3 length equals 16 residues. The J segment lost 4 bases and the V segment lost 6 bases, leaving 12 bases of the junction unmatched. Germline V lookup: CDR1 MNHNS, CDR2 SASEGT. The CDR3 loop is CASRETGTGLIYGYTF. The CDR3, as DNA: TGTGCCAGCAGGGAGACCGGGACAGGGTTAATCTATGGCTACACCTTC.

This clonotype was counted a few times. The chain combines TRBV19 with TRBJ2-2, with 7 bases fitting TRBD2. V shed 4 bases, J shed 3 bases, and the junction held 5 bases outside the gene matches. CDR1 LNHDA and CDR2 SQIVND come from the germline V gene (reference sequence). The CDR3 is made up of 15 amino acids. Here the CDR3 reads CASSTQGGYTGELFF. As DNA, the CDR3 is TGTGCCAGTAGTACTCAGGGAGGGTACACCGGGGAGCTGTTTTTT.

This clonotype was found a few times. J is TRBJ1-6 and V is TRBV10-3, with TRBD1 identical over 8 bases. CDR3 length equals 16 residues. Germline CDR1 reads ENHRY; CDR2 reads SYGVKD. The V segment lost 0 bases and the J segment 5 bases; nucleotides outside the gene matches: 3. The CDR3 protein is CAISESGDRNNSPLHF. For the CDR3, the DNA is TGTGCCATCAGTGAGTCGGGGGACAGGAATAATTCACCCCTCCACTTT.

The chain joins TRBV5-1 to TRBJ2-5; either TRBD1 or TRBD2 may supply D (6 bases each). V was trimmed by 7 bases and J by 4 bases, leaving 17 bases between them. Per germline, CDR1 SGHRS and CDR2 YFSETQ. The CDR3 spans 14 residues. The CDR3 bases are TGCGCCAGCGCCCCACCGGGGGCGAGAGAGACCCAGTACTTC. Protein product: CASAPPGARETQYF.

The J gene is TRBJ2-2, the V gene TRBV4-1; D might be TRBD1 (6 bases). Germline assignment: CDR1 MGHRA and CDR2 YSYEKL. Trimming pared 1 base from V and 4 bases from J, leaving 13 bases between. This CDR3 has 16 residues. DNA of the CDR3: TGCGCCAGCAGCCAAGGACAGGTCTTTCCCACCGGGGAGCTGTTTTTT. Amino acids: CASSQGQVFPTGELFF.

This chain connects TRBV14 to TRBJ1-2; D is unresolved. V was pared by 5 bases and J by 4 bases, with 11 bases between. This CDR3 is built from 13 residues. Germline CDR1 SGHDN, CDR2 FVKESK. DNA of the CDR3: TGTGCCAGCAGCATTGGACGGTCCTATGGCTACACCTTC. Translating it yields CASSIGRSYGYTF.

The CDR3 reads CASSTKRPSGTSTDTQYF. In nucleotides, the CDR3 is TGTGCCAGCAGTACCAAGCGGCCTAGCGGGACCAGCACAGATACGCAGTATTTT. The chain couples TRBV2 to TRBJ2-3; 9 bases fit TRBD2. The trim removed 5 bases at V and 0 bases at J, leaving 12 bases unmatched. The CDR3 length is 18 residues. The germline V gene encodes CDR1 SNHLY and CDR2 FYNNEI.

The chain couples TRBV24-1 to TRBJ2-2; TRBD1 agrees at 9 bases. Germline CDR1 KGHDR, CDR2 SFDVKD. V lost 5 bases, J lost 5 bases, and 8 bases stayed unmatched. The CDR3 contains 16 residues. CDR3 region: CATSALEQGATGELFF. The CDR3 nucleotides read TGTGCCACCAGTGCCCTCGAACAGGGGGCTACCGGGGAGCTGTTTTTT.

This clonotype was picked up a small number of times. The chain carries TRBV28 and TRBJ2-1, with TRBD2 matching over 8 bases. Germline V gives CDR1 MDHEN, CDR2 SYDVKM. The CDR3 consists of 18 residues. Trimming removed 4 bases from V and 1 base from J; junction bases left unmatched: 12. The CDR3 DNA reads as TGTGCCAGCAGTTCAGTACTAGCGGAGTATGGGTCCTACAATGAGCAGTTCTTC. Translation gives CASSSVLAEYGSYNEQFF.

There are a few counts of this clonotype. The chain uses TRBV5-6 and TRBJ1-1, with a possible D match to TRBD1 (6 bases). Germline assignment: CDR1 SGHDT and CDR2 YYEEEE. The germline V and J ends were trimmed by 4 bases and 4 bases, with 8 bases remaining between them. This CDR3 region has 12 residues. This CDR3 reads CASSTGITEAFF. CDR3 DNA: TGTGCCAGCAGCACAGGGATCACTGAAGCTTTCTTT.

This clonotype was counted a few times. The rearrangement joins TRBV10-3 to TRBJ2-5, with TRBD1 matching over 8 bases. V lost 0 bases and J lost 5; bases outside the gene matches: 11. Germline lookup yields CDR1 ENHRY and CDR2 SYGVKD. The CDR3 length is 17 residues. CDR3 DNA sequence: TGTGCCATCAGTGAGTCGATGGGGGACAGGTTCCGGGAGACCCAGTACTTC. This translates into CAISESMGDRFRETQYF.